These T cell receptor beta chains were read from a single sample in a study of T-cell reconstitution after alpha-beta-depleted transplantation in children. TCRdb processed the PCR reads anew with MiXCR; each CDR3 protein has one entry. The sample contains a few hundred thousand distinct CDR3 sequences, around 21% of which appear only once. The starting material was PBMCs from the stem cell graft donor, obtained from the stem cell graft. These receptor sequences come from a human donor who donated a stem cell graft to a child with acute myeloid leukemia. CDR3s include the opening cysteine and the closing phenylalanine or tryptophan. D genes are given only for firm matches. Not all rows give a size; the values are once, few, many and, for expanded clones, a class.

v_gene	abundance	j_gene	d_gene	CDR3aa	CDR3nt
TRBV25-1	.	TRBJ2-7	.	CASSEERDTGGYEQYF	TGTGCCAGCAGTGAAGAACGGGACACGGGGGGATACGAGCAGTACTTC
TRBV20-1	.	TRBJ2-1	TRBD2	CSARDTWASGSGPEQFF	TGCAGTGCTAGAGATACATGGGCTAGCGGGAGTGGGCCTGAGCAGTTCTTC
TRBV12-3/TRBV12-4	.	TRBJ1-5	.	CASSPLPGQPQHF	TGTGCCAGCAGTCCCCTCCCGGGTCAGCCCCAGCATTTT
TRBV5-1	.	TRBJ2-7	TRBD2	CASSLYGLAGTSSYEQYF	TGCGCCAGCAGCTTGTATGGACTAGCGGGTACAAGCTCCTACGAGCAGTACTTC
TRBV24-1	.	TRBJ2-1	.	CATSEPDRNNEQFF	TGTGCCACCTCCGAACCGGACCGAAACAATGAGCAGTTCTTC
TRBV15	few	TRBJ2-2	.	CATSRDGGRPGELFF	TGTGCCACCAGCAGAGATGGCGGCAGGCCCGGGGAGCTGTTTTTT
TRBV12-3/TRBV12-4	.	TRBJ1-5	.	CASRSEGPGNQPQHF	TGTGCCAGCAGGTCGGAGGGACCGGGCAATCAGCCCCAGCATTTT
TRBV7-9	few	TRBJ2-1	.	CASSLGSTGQFF	TGTGCCAGCAGCTTAGGGAGCACTGGGCAGTTCTTC
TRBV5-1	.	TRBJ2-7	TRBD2	CASSPLAEYEQYF	TGCGCCAGCAGCCCGCTAGCGGAATACGAGCAGTACTTC
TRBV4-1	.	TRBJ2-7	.	CASSQGPSSEQYF	TGCGCCAGCAGCCAAGGTCCTAGCTCCGAGCAGTACTTC
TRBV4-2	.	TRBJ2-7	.	CASSHHDLKSPRGKFPYEQYF	TGTGCCAGCAGCCACCATGACCTGAAGAGCCCTCGCGGGAAGTTTCCCTACGAGCAGTACTTC
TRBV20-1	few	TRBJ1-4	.	CSANDDREKLFF	TGCAGTGCTAACGACGACCGTGAAAAACTGTTTTTT
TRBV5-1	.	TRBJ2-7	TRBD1	CVSKRDRASFYEQYF	TGCGTCAGCAAGAGAGACAGGGCAAGCTTCTACGAGCAGTACTTC
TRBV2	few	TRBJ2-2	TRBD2	CASNYGSGRSGELFF	TGTGCCAGCAATTATGGTAGCGGGAGATCCGGGGAGCTGTTTTTT
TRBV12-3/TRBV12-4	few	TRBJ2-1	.	CASSSGVSFNEQFF	TGTGCCAGCAGTTCAGGGGTGTCCTTTAATGAGCAGTTCTTC
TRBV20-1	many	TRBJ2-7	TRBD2	CSAHYRLAEFYEQYF	TGCAGTGCCCATTATAGACTAGCGGAATTTTACGAGCAGTACTTC
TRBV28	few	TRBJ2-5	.	CASTRGDRQETQYF	TGTGCCAGCACCCGCGGAGACCGCCAAGAGACCCAGTACTTC
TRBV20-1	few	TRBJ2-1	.	CSARDKLGNEQFF	TGCAGTGCTAGAGATAAGTTAGGTAATGAGCAGTTCTTC
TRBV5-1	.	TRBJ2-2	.	CASKATTSANTGELFF	TGCGCCAGCAAGGCGACAACCTCAGCGAACACCGGGGAGCTGTTTTTT
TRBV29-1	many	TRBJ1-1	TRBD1	CSVTPGGTEAFF	TGCAGCGTTACCCCAGGGGGAACTGAAGCTTTCTTT